Sample share makes the clone carrying this TCR beta chain medium-sized. Other DNA variants within this sample encode the same CDR3. Assay: immunoSEQ multiplex PCR; the TCRdb copy retains only in-frame clones and omits some. The top ten clones hold over 4% of a sample with approximately 46,000 clones, around 90% of them seen once. The data belong to a study of T cell changes during pregnancy in multiple sclerosis. Germline V gene data show CDR1 as MGHRA and CDR2 as YSYEKL. Trimming pared 6 bases from V and 1 base from J, leaving 10 bases between. CDR3 length: 13 amino acids. This receptor was identified in a female donor in good health, enrolled as a control in a pregnancy study. The sample was peripheral blood, taken after pregnancy. This chain uses TRBV4-1 with TRBJ2-7; TRBD2 is a possible D gene (6 bases). This CDR3 reads CASSRGTSYEQYF. CDR3 DNA: TGCGCCAGCAGTCGCGGGACGTCCTACGAGCAGTACTTC.